Sequencing of this T cell receptor beta chain was carried out in a study of spatial heterogeneity in lung cancer (dated by TCRdb to between 2018 and 2021). About the investigation overall: Beta-chain transcripts were consistently detected in greater numbers than alpha-chain transcripts, which likely reflected higher beta-chain transcript abundance. In the raw uncorrected reads, each unique combination of TCR and UMI appeared more than ten times on average. In non-small cell lung cancer, the study quantitatively compared TCR alpha and beta repertoires across several tumor regions, matched nontumor lung, and blood. Nonsynonymous mutation counts, determined by whole-exome sequencing of tumor tissue, were related to features of the TCR repertoire. Both alpha and beta chains were TCR-sequenced in samples taken at surgery, namely 220 tumor regions, roughly 64 matched nontumor lung samples and 50 to 60 PBMC samples. General findings and caveats noted by the study authors: Ubiquitous expanded tumor TCRs were found in blood more often at tumor resection than at routine follow-up. Additional single-cell paired TCR alpha and beta sequencing was considered necessary to confirm, at a functional level, the hypothesis that regional TCRs recognize regional mutations.

The receptor library was made with 5' RACE. For sequencing, a NextSeq 500 was employed. In the TCR library protocol, a unique molecular identifier was attached to each TCR cDNA molecule so that PCR and sequencing errors could be corrected. In the paper's pipeline: TCR identification, UMI-based error correction and CDR3 extraction were all carried out with Decombinator tools. TCRs above a frequency of 2 per 1,000, corresponding to the top 1% of the tumor frequency distribution, were defined as expanded. Renyi diversity was computed with the R vegan package after each repertoire had been subsampled 100 times to 5,000 TCRs. CDR3 similarity networks were constructed using string-kernel similarity of amino acid triplets, with links drawn between CDR3s whose pairwise similarity was above 0.82. TCRdb's own reprocessing of the public reads used fastp at Q25 and MiXCR and kept productive beta chains. CDR3 protein duplicates are merged, each entry listing the most common genes and DNA. The V and J calls here are based on TCRdb, not the publication. In this sample the table shows more than 2,000 distinct CDR3 sequences, around a sixth of which occur a single time. The ten largest account for around half of the sample.

The time point tag for this specimen amounts to: sample taken at primary tumor resection. Without any cell sorting, TCR sequencing was performed on whole RNA extracted either from tumor and nontumor lung tissue or from cryopreserved PBMC samples. Donors were around 71 patients with early-stage, untreated non-small cell lung cancer from the lung TRACERx cohort. Only patients with enough RNA available from two or more tumor regions were chosen for TCR sequencing. Looking up the germline V gene yields CDR1 SGHVS and CDR2 FNYEAQ. The CDR3 contains 14 residues, cysteine and phenylalanine counted. The only DNA kept is the CDR3, 42 bases in frame from the first base. Trimming costs V 5 bases and J 4 bases, and their ends lie 12 bases apart. Judged by its sample share, this clonotype qualifies as medium-sized (0.01 to 0.1%). Its antigen remains undetermined. Within one base of it there is no much larger clone, and no base qualities were kept.

The sample here was PBMCs, taken at surgery. Recombination connected TRBV7-6 to TRBJ2-1; TRBD1 might be the D gene, on 6 matching bases. The clonotype originates from a male donor with early-stage non-small cell lung cancer. CDR3 reads: CASSLGHTYNEQFF. The DNA sequence follows: TGTGCCAGCAGCCTGGGACACACTTACAATGAGCAGTTCTTC.